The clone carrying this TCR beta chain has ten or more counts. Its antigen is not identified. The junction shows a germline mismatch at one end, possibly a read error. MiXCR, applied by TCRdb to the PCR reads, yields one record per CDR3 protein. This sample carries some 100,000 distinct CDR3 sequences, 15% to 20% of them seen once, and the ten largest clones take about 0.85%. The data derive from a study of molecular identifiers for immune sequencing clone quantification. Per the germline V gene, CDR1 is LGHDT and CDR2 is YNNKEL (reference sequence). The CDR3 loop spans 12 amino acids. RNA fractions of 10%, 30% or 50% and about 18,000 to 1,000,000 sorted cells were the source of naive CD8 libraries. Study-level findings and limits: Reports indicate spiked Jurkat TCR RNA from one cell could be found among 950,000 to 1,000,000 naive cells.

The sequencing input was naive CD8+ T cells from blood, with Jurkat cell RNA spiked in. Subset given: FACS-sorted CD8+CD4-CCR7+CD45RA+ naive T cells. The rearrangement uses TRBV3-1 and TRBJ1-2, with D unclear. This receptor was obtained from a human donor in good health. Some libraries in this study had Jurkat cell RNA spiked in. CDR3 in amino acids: CASSKEFYGYTF. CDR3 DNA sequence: TGTGCCAGCAGCAAAGAATTTTATGGCTACACCTTC.